This TCR beta chain was identified during a study of shared clonotypes between healthy human individuals. Overall study context: There were three CD4 naive, three CD4 memory, two CD8 naive and one CD8 memory plates per donor.

There are many counts of this clone. Method: immunoSEQ multiplex PCR; TCRdb's copy keeps in-frame clones and lacks some. The sample holds roughly 700,000 clones, approximately 79% seen once. CDR3 size: 15 residues. The V end was cut by 6 bases, the J end by 2 bases, with 16 bases between. Per germline, CDR1 MNHEY and CDR2 SVGAGI. This TCR was sampled from a woman aged 30 to 39 in good health. The sequencing input was memory CD4+ T cells sorted from blood. Stated subset: CD45RA-negative fraction. The chain uses TRBV6-5 and TRBJ1-2, with D perhaps TRBD1 (5 bases). The CDR3 loop is CASRPSSGANYGYTF. As DNA, the CDR3 is TGTGCCAGCAGGCCCTCCAGTGGGGCGAACTATGGCTACACCTTC.